These T cell receptor beta chains were read from a single sample in a study of cytomegalovirus exposure and HLA in healthy donors. The assay was immunoSEQ multiplex PCR, and TCRdb's table has in-frame clones only and misses some. This table has roughly 150,000 clones, roughly two thirds appearing once. Specimen: PBMCs. These receptors originate from a woman between 18 and 29 years old in good health and CMV-seropositive. The CDR3 runs from the conserved cysteine through the conserved F or W. Fields, in order: D gene, J gene, V gene, clone size, CDR3 DNA, CDR3 protein. A D gene is named only where the DNA matches it firmly. Clone size is shown for a subset of rows, as once, few, many or a class of expanded clone.

>TRBD1|TRBJ1-5|TRBV4-3|NA
TGCGCCAGCAGCCAAACGAAAGGACAGGTAGGGGGTCAGCCCCAGCATTTT
CASSQTKGQVGGQPQHF
>NA|TRBJ1-2|TRBV11-2|NA
TGTGCCAGCAGCTTAGGGTTCTCGGGCTATGGCTACACCTTC
CASSLGFSGYGYTF
>NA|TRBJ1-3|TRBV11-3|NA
TGTGCCAGCAGCTTGACCGCGGGTTCTGGAAACACCATATATTTT
CASSLTAGSGNTIYF
>NA|TRBJ2-7|TRBV28|NA
TGTGCCAGCAGCCCCGCCTACGAGCAGTACTTC
CASSPAYEQYF
>TRBD2|TRBJ2-1|TRBV5-1|NA
TGCGCCAGCAGCCCCCGGCGGGGGGGAAGCTCCTACAATGAGCAGTTCTTC
CASSPRRGGSSYNEQFF
>TRBD2|TRBJ2-1|TRBV4-1|NA
TGCGCCAGCAGCCAAGATCAGGCGACTAGCGGGGGGGCATATGAGCAGTTCTTC
CASSQDQATSGGAYEQFF
>NA|TRBJ2-3|TRBV9|NA
TGTGCCAGCAGCCAGGGGGGTACGGCGGATACGCAGTATTTT
CASSQGGTADTQYF
>TRBD2|TRBJ2-1|TRBV5-6|NA
TGTGCCAGCAGCTTGGGACTAGCGGGGGTTTACAATGAGCAGTTCTTC
CASSLGLAGVYNEQFF
>NA|TRBJ1-5|TRBV6-1|NA
TGTGCCAGCAGTGGACAGAACAATCAGCCCCAGCATTTT
CASSGQNNQPQHF
>TRBD1|TRBJ1-1|TRBV10-3|NA
TGTGCCAGTGACAGGGGGCGCGGCACTGAAGCTTTCTTT
CASDRGRGTEAFF
>TRBD1|TRBJ2-3|TRBV18|NA
TGTGCCAGCTCATCCTTACCCCGACAGGGGGCGGCAGATACGCAGTATTTT
CASSSLPRQGAADTQYF
>TRBD2|TRBJ2-7|TRBV7-9|few
TGTGCCAGCAGCTTGCCCCCGGGAGGAACGAACGAGCAGTACTTC
CASSLPPGGTNEQYF
>NA|TRBJ2-2|TRBV30|NA
TGTGCCTGGAGTGCCTTGTCCGGGGAGCTGTTTTTT
CAWSALSGELFF
>TRBD2|TRBJ2-5|TRBV7-6|NA
TGTGCCAGCAGTCGACTAGCGGGGGGATACCAAGAGACCCAGTACTTC
CASSRLAGGYQETQYF